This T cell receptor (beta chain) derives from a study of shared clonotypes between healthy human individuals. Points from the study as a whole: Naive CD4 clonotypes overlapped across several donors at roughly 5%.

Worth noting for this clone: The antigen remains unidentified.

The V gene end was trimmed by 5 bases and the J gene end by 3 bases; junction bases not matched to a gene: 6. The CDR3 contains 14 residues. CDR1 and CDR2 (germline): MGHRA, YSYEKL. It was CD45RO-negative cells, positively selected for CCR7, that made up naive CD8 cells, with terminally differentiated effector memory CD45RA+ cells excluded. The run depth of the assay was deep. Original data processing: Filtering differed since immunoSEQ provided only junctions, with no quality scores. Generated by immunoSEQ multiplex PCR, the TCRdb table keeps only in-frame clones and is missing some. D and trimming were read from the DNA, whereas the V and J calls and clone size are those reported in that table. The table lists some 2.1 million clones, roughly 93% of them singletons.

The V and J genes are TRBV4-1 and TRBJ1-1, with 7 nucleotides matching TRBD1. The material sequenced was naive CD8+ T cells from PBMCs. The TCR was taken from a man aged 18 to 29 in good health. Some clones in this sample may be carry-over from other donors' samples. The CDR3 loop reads CASSDRDGDTEAFF. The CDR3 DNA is TGCGCCAGCAGCGACAGGGACGGAGACACTGAAGCTTTCTTT.